One and the same sample provided the 2 T cell receptor beta chains below, sequenced in a study of cytomegalovirus exposure and HLA in healthy donors. TCRdb's table, derived via immunoSEQ multiplex PCR, lists solely in-frame clones and lacks some. The data show about 73,000 clones, 80% to 90% seen once. Sequencing input: PBMCs. The receptor source for this set is a woman aged 18 to 35 in good health and CMV-seropositive.

This clone has a single count. This chain uses TRBV4-3 with TRBJ2-7, with D perhaps TRBD1 (6 bases). Germline-derived CDR1 and CDR2 are LGHNA and YSLEER. The CDR3 is 15 amino acids. V lost 1 base and J 3 bases, leaving 13 bases between the germline ends. This CDR3 reads CASSQVVQGNYEQYF. CDR3 DNA: TGCGCCAGCAGCCAAGTCGTACAGGGAAACTACGAGCAGTACTTC.

The rearrangement links TRBV25-1 to TRBJ1-5, with D tentatively TRBD1 (6 bases). The germline V gene has CDR1 MGHDK and CDR2 SYGVNS. Trimming stripped 1 base from V and 2 bases from J, with 12 bases between. The CDR3 length is 16 residues. The CDR3 region is CASSESAGGGNQPQHF. The CDR3 DNA reads as TGTGCCAGCAGTGAATCGGCTGGGGGCGGCAATCAGCCCCAGCATTTT.